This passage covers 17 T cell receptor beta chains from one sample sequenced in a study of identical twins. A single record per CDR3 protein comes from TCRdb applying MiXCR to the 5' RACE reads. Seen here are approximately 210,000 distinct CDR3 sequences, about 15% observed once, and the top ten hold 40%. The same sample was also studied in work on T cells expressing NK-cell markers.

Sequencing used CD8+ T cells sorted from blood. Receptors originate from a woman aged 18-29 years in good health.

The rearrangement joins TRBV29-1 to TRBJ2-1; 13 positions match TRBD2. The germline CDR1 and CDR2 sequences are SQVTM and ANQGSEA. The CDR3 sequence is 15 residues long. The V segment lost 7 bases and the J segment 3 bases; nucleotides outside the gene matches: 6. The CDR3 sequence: CSALGTSGNYNEQFF. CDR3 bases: TGCAGCGCGCTCGGGACTAGCGGGAACTACAATGAGCAGTTCTTC.

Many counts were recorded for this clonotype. CDR3 bases: TGTGCCAGCAGTTCACGACTAGCGGGAGAGAACACCGGGGAGCTGTTTTTT. Translating gives CASSSRLAGENTGELFF. The chain employs TRBV12-3 or TRBV12-4 and TRBJ2-2, with 12 positions matching TRBD2. Unmatched junction bases numbered 4, after V lost 4 bases and J lost 1 base. This CDR3 contains 17 residues.

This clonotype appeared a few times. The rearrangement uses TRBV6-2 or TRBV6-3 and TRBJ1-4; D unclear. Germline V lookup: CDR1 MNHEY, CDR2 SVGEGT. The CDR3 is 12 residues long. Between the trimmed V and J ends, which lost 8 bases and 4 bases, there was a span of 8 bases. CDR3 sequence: CASESDNEKLFF. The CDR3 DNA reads TGTGCCAGCGAAAGCGATAATGAAAAACTGTTTTTT.

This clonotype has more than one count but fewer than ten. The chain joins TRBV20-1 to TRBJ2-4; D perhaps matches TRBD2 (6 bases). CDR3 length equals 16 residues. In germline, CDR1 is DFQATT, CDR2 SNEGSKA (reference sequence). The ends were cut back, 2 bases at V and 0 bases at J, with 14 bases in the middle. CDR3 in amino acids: CSARPPLAPAKNIQYF. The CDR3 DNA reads TGCAGTGCTAGACCCCCACTAGCCCCAGCCAAAAACATTCAGTACTTC.

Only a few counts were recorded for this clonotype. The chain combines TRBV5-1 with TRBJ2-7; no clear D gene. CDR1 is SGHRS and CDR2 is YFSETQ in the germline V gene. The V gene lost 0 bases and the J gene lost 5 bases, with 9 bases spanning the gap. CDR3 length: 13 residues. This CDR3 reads CASSLVGSHEQYF. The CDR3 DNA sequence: TGCGCCAGCAGCTTGGTGGGCAGCCACGAGCAGTACTTC. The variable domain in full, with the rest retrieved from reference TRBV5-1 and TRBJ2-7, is KAGVTQTPRYLIKTRGQQVTLSCSPISGHRSVSWYQQTPGQGLQFLFEYFSETQRNKGNFPGRFSGRQFSNSRSEMNVSTLELGDSALYLCASSLVGSHEQYFGPGTRLTVT.

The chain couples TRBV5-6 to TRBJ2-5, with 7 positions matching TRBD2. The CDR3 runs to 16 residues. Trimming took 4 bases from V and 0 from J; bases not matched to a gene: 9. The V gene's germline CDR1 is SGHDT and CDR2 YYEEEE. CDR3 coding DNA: TGTGCCAGCAGCCCTGAAGCGGGGAACAACCAAGAGACCCAGTACTTC. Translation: CASSPEAGNNQETQYF.

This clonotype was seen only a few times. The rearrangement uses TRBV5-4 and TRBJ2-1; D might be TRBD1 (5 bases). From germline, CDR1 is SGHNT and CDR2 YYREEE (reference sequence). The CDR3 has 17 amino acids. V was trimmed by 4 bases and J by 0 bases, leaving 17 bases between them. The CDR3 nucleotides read TGTGCCAGCAGCCCGGACATTAGCACGAGCTCCTACAATGAGCAGTTCTTC. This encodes CASSPDISTSSYNEQFF.

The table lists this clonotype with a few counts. The CDR3 bases are TGTGCCAGCAGCGTAGATCCAGCGGGGGGAAATGAGCAGTTCTTC. Amino acids: CASSVDPAGGNEQFF. The rearrangement joins TRBV9 to TRBJ2-1, with 9 positions matching TRBD2. Germline assignment: CDR1 SGDLS and CDR2 YYNGEE. The CDR3 is 15 residues long. V shed 0 bases, J shed 7 bases, and the junction held 5 bases outside the gene matches. The complete variable domain, with remaining parts taken from reference TRBV9 and TRBJ2-1, reads DSGVTQTPKHLITATGQRVTLRCSPRSGDLSVYWYQQSLDQGLQFLIQYYNGEERAKGNILERFSAQQFPDLHSELNLSSLELGDSALYFCASSVDPAGGNEQFFGPGTRLTVL.

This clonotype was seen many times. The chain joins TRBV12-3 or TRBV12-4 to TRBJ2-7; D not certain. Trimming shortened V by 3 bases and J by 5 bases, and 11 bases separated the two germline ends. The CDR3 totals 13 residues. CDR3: CASSLGGRDEQYF. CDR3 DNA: TGTGCCAGCAGTTTGGGTGGCCGGGACGAGCAGTACTTC.

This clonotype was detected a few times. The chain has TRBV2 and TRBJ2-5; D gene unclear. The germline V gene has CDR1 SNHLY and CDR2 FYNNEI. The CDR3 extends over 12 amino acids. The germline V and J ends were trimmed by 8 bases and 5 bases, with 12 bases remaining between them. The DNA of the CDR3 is TGTGCCAGCTTAACGATCAGGGAGACCCAGTACTTC. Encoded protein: CASLTIRETQYF. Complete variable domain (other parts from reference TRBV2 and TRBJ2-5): EPEVTQTPSHQVTQMGQEVILRCVPISNHLYFYWYRQILGQKVEFLVSFYNNEISEKSEIFDDQFSVERPDGSNFTLKIRSTKLEDSAMYFCASLTIRETQYFGPGTRLLVL.

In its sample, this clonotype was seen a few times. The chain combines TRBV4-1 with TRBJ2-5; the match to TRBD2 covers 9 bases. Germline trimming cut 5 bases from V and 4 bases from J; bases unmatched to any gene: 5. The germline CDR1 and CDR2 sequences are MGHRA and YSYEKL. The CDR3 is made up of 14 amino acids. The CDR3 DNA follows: TGCGCCAGCAGCTGGACTAGCGAGGGAGAGACCCAGTACTTC. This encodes CASSWTSEGETQYF.

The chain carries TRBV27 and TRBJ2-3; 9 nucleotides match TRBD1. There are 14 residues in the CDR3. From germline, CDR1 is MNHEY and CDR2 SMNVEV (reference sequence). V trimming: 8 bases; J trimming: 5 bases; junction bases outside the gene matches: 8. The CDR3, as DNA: TGTGCCAGCGGGAGGGACAGGGAAAAAGATACGCAGTATTTT. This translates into CASGRDREKDTQYF.

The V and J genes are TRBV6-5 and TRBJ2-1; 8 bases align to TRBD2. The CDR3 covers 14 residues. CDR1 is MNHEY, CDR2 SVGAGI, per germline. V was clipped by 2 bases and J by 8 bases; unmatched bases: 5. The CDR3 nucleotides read TGTGCCAGCAGTTACCCGGGGGGGCACGATGAGCAGTTCTTC. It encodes CASSYPGGHDEQFF.

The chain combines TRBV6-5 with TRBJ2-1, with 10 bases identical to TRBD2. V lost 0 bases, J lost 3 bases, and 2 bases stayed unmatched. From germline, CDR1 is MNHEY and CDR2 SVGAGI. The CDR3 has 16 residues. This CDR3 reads CASSYSGTSDYNEQFF. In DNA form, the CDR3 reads TGTGCCAGCAGTTACTCCGGGACTAGCGACTACAATGAGCAGTTCTTC.

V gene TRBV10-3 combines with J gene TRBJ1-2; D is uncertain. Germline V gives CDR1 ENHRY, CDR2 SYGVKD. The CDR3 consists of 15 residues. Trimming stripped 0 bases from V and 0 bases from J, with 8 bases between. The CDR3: CAISESGEANYGYTF. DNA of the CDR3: TGTGCCATCAGTGAGTCTGGGGAAGCTAACTATGGCTACACCTTC.

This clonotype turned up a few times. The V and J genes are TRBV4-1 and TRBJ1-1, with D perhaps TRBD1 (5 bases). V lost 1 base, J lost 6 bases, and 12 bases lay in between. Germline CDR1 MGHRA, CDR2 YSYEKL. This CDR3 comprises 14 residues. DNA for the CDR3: TGCGCCAGCAGCCAAGGTCCGGGACGCGCTGAAGCTTTCTTT. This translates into CASSQGPGRAEAFF.

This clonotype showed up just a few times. The DNA of the CDR3 is TGTGCCAGCAGGTCTCCAGGGTCGAACACTGAAGCTTTCTTT. As protein: CASRSPGSNTEAFF. This rearrangement joins TRBV7-8 to TRBJ1-1, with D possibly TRBD1 on 5 matching bases. Trimming cost V 6 bases and J 1 base, with 12 bases left between them. CDR1 and CDR2 from the germline V gene are SGHVS and FQNEAQ. The CDR3 sequence is 14 residues long.